This T cell receptor (beta chain) was retrieved from a study of blood T cell repertoires in COVID-19. Germline assignment: CDR1 SGHTA and CDR2 FQGTGA. CDR3 length: 17 amino acids. J gave up 2 bases and V 6 bases, and 8 bases lay outside the gene matches. Using immunoSEQ multiplex PCR, the repertoire was profiled, and TCRdb retains in-frame clones only, with some absent. The sample lists about 320,000 clones, about nine tenths occurring once. The sample consisted of PBMCs or T cells enriched from blood (not recorded which). The sequence was obtained from a man aged 60 to 69 who had recovered from COVID-19. V and J are TRBV7-3 and TRBJ2-4; 12 nucleotides agree with TRBD2. This CDR3 is CASSSTTSGRTKNIQYF. In DNA, the CDR3 is TGTGCCAGCAGTAGCACCACTAGCGGGAGGACCAAAAACATTCAGTACTTC.